This T cell receptor beta chain came from a study of blood T cell repertoires in COVID-19. The wider study: T cells, B-cell-depleted T cells, or PBMCs supplied cDNA or gDNA.

Original handling: Reference gene primer amplification yielded estimated nucleated cell counts. TCRdb's copy holds only in-frame clones and misses some; the assay was immunoSEQ multiplex PCR. That table supplies the V and J calls and clone size; D and trimming were determined from the DNA. The sample holds approximately 190,000 clones; 75% to 85% are singletons and the top ten take around 6.9%. J was trimmed by 9 bases and V by 5 bases; bases with no gene match: 13. There are 15 residues in the CDR3. CDR1 is SGHVS, CDR2 FQNEAQ, per germline. Sequenced: peripheral blood. The rearrangement joins TRBV7-8 to TRBJ2-1; TRBD2 matches at 7 bases. The clonotype was recovered from a man between 60 and 75 years old with acute or convalescent COVID-19. This CDR3 reads CASSPRGGSTGEQFF. CDR3 bases: TGTGCCAGCAGCCCGCGGGGCGGGAGTACGGGTGAGCAGTTCTTC.